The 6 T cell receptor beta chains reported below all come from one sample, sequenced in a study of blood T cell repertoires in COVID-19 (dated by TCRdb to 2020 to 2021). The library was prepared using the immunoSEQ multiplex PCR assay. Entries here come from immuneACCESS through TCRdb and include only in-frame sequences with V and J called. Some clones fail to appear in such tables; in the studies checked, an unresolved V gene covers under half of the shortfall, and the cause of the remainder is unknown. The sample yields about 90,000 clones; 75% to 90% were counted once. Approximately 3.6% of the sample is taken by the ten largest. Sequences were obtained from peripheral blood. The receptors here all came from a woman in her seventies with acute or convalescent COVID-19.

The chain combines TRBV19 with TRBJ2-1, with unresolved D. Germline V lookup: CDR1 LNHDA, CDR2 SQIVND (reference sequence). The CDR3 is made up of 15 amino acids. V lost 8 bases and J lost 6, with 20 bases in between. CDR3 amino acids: CASSTSPLKFNEQFF. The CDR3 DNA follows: TGTGCCAGTTCAACGAGCCCTCTAAAGTTCAATGAGCAGTTCTTC.

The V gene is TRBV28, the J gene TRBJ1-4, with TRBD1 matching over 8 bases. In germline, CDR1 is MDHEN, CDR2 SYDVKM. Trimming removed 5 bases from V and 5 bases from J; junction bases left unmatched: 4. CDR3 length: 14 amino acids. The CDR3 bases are TGTGCCAGCAGTAATGACAGGGGAAATGAAAAACTGTTTTTT. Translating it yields CASSNDRGNEKLFF.

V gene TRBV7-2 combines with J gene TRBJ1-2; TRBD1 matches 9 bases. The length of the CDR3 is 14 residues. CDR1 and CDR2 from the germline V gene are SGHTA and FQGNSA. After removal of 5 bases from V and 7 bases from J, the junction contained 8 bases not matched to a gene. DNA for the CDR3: TGTGCCAGCAGCCCTCCGACAGGGGGTAGTGGCTACACCTTC. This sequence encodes CASSPPTGGSGYTF.

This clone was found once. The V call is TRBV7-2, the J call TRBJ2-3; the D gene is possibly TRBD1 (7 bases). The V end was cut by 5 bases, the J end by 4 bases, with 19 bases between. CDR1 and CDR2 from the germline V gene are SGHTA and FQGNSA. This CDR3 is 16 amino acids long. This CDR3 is CASSPRGVGGSDTQYF. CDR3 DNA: TGTGCCAGCAGCCCCAGGGGGGTAGGGGGCTCAGATACGCAGTATTTT.

This CDR3 reads CASSPGMNTEAFF. The DNA of the CDR3 is TGTGCCAGCTCACCCGGGATGAACACTGAAGCTTTCTTT. The V and J genes are TRBV18 and TRBJ1-1, with D hard to call. In germline, CDR1 is KGHSH, CDR2 LQKENI. Trimming shortened V by 3 bases and J by 0 bases, and 5 bases separated the two germline ends. The CDR3 is made up of 13 amino acids.

The CDR3 sequence is CASSLQGSYGYTF. The CDR3 region has the DNA TGTGCCAGCAGCTTACAGGGTAGCTATGGCTACACCTTC. The rearrangement links TRBV11-2 to TRBJ1-2; maybe TRBD1 (5 bases). Germline V gives CDR1 SGHAT, CDR2 FQNNGV. Deletions cut 2 bases from V and 4 bases from J, with 8 bases between. There are 13 residues in the CDR3. Complete variable domain (other parts from reference TRBV11-2 and TRBJ1-2): EAGVAQSPRYKIIEKRQSVAFWCNPISGHATLYWYQQILGQGPKLLIQFQNNGVVDDSQLPKDRFSAERLKGVDSTLKIQPAKLEDSAVYLCASSLQGSYGYTFGSGTRLTVV.